The next 12 T cell receptor beta chains were all read from a single sample in a study of cytomegalovirus exposure and HLA in healthy donors. 60 Vbeta and 13 Jbeta primers were used in PCR. Using immunoSEQ multiplex PCR, the repertoire was profiled, and TCRdb retains in-frame clones only, with some absent. This sample's table has around 40,000 clones. The sequenced sample consisted of PBMCs. Receptors originate from a man aged 25-45 years in good health and CMV-seronegative.

The V call is TRBV5-7, the J call TRBJ1-2; D is uncertain. TRBV5-7 carries the ORF label, with uncertain function. Between the trimmed V and J ends, which lost 2 bases and 6 bases, there was a span of 14 bases. This CDR3 contains 14 residues. The DNA for the CDR3 is TGTGCCAGCAGCTTTAGGGCAGCGGGAAATGGCTACACCTTC. Its translation is CASSFRAAGNGYTF.

The rearrangement joins TRBV7-8 to TRBJ2-3; D perhaps matches TRBD1 (5 bases). In germline, CDR1 is SGHVS, CDR2 FQNEAQ. The CDR3 is made up of 15 amino acids. Trimming took off 2 bases at V and 1 base at J, with 10 bases between the two ends. The CDR3 protein is CASSLRETGTDTQYF. In DNA form, the CDR3 reads TGTGCCAGCAGCTTACGAGAGACAGGCACAGATACGCAGTATTTT.

J is TRBJ2-7 and V is TRBV7-6; 7 bases are shared with TRBD2. Germline V CDR1 and CDR2: SGHVS, FNYEAQ. V shed 2 bases and J 0 bases; nucleotides not matched to a gene: 7. This CDR3 comprises 16 residues. The CDR3 DNA sequence: TGTGCCAGCAGCTTATTCGTGCGGGGGATCTCCTACGAGCAGTACTTC. This translates into CASSLFVRGISYEQYF. Full variable domain (outside the CDR3, taken from reference TRBV7-6 and TRBJ2-7): GAGVSQSPRYKVTKRGQDVALRCDPISGHVSLYWYRQALGQGPEFLTYFNYEAQQDKSGLPNDRFSAERPEGSISTLTIQRTEQRDSAMYRCASSLFVRGISYEQYFGPGTRLTVT.

The chain recombines TRBV19 with TRBJ2-7, with D perhaps matching TRBD1 (5 bases). Germline V gives CDR1 LNHDA, CDR2 SQIVND (reference sequence). The CDR3 covers 14 residues. Trimming shortened V by 5 bases and J by 3 bases, and 14 bases separated the two germline ends. The DNA for the CDR3 is TGTGCCAGTAGTTCGACAGTACGCAACTACGAGCAGTACTTC. Protein product: CASSSTVRNYEQYF. Looking up the rest from reference TRBV19 and TRBJ2-7 gives the full variable domain: DGGITQSPKYLFRKEGQNVTLSCEQNLNHDAMYWYRQDPGQGLRLIYYSQIVNDFQKGDIAEGYSVSREKKESFPLTVTSAQKNPTAFYLCASSSTVRNYEQYFGPGTRLTVT.

The V and J genes are TRBV5-4 and TRBJ1-1; 7 bases fit TRBD1. This CDR3 has 15 amino acids. V dropped 3 bases and J dropped 0; count of bases not matched to a gene: 5. Germline-derived CDR1 and CDR2 are SGHNT and YYREEE (reference sequence). The DNA for the CDR3 is TGTGCCAGCAGCTGGACGGGACAGCTGAACACTGAAGCTTTCTTT. Its protein is CASSWTGQLNTEAFF.

This chain links TRBV5-4 with TRBJ2-7; 7 bases are shared with TRBD1. CDR3 length: 14 residues. CDR1 SGHNT and CDR2 YYREEE come from the germline V gene (reference sequence). V was clipped by 3 bases and J by 2 bases; unmatched bases: 5. The CDR3, as DNA: TGTGCCAGCAGCTCCAACAGGGGTGCCTACGAGCAGTACTTC. It codes for CASSSNRGAYEQYF.

V is TRBV11-3 and J is TRBJ2-7; D is ambiguous. CDR1 and CDR2 from the germline V gene are SGHNT and YENEEA. V was clipped by 3 bases and J by 3 bases, with 9 bases between them. This CDR3 comprises 13 residues. CDR3 region: CASSFVGGYEQYF. For the CDR3, the DNA is TGTGCCAGCAGCTTCGTTGGCGGCTACGAGCAGTACTTC.

The CDR3 reads CASPDRDAYEQYF. CDR3 bases: TGTGCCAGCCCGGACAGGGACGCCTACGAGCAGTACTTC. The V and J genes are TRBV6-1 and TRBJ2-7, with 8 bases identical to TRBD1. Germline V CDR1 and CDR2: MNHNS, SASEGT. The CDR3 loop spans 13 amino acids. V shed 8 bases, J shed 2 bases, and the junction held 5 bases outside the gene matches.

The genes are TRBV6-7 and TRBJ1-5; 8 bases fit TRBD1. TRBV6-7 is an open reading frame whose function is uncertain. The CDR3 loop spans 17 amino acids. J lost 0 bases, V lost 6 bases, and 10 bases had no gene match. In DNA, the CDR3 is TGTGCCAGCAGCCGACAGGGGCCGGATTATAGCAATCAGCCCCAGCATTTT. This translates into CASSRQGPDYSNQPQHF.

The CDR3 DNA reads TGCGCCAGCCGAACGGGAGCTCCCACAGATACGCAGTATTTT. Its translation is CASRTGAPTDTQYF. The J gene is TRBJ2-3, the V gene TRBV5-1; TRBD2 might be the D (6 bases). V shed 7 bases and J shed 2 bases, with 14 bases lying between them. The CDR3 has 14 residues. Germline lookup yields CDR1 SGHRS and CDR2 YFSETQ.

This chain connects TRBV7-6 to TRBJ2-3; TRBD2 is a possible D gene (5 bases). The germline V gene has CDR1 SGHVS and CDR2 FNYEAQ. This CDR3 has 17 residues. Trimming removed 4 bases from V and 0 bases from J, with 17 bases in between. CDR3 DNA: TGTGCCAGCAGCTCACAGTTAGGGAGAGCTAGCACAGATACGCAGTATTTT. The encoded protein is CASSSQLGRASTDTQYF.

The chain carries TRBV5-1 and TRBJ1-5, with unresolved D. Germline V lookup: CDR1 SGHRS, CDR2 YFSETQ. CDR3 length equals 15 residues. V was cut by 0 bases and J by 5 bases, with 12 bases left in between. CDR3 in DNA: TGCGCCAGCAGCTTGGCGGGAACAGATGATCAGCCCCAGCATTTT. It is translated as CASSLAGTDDQPQHF.